This TCR beta chain was identified during a study of T cell responses to AZD1222 COVID-19 vaccine. Study-level points and caveats: Baseline serostatus was positive in only a handful of AZD1222 recipients.

Regarding this clone: What it binds is not known.

The CDR3 length is 15 residues. The germline V gene has CDR1 MRHNA and CDR2 SNTAGT. Unmatched junction bases numbered 12, after V lost 3 bases and J lost 10 bases. Some clones are missing from TCRdb's copy, which holds only in-frame ones; the method was immunoSEQ multiplex PCR. The data hold under 150,000 clones, with around nine tenths observed a single time. The sequence came from an adult in good health. Sequencing was performed on peripheral blood, taken on day 0 of AZD1222 vaccination. The chain recombines TRBV6-4 with TRBJ1-5, with 7 bases fitting TRBD1. This CDR3 reads CASSEPGQSRLPQHF. The CDR3 coding sequence is TGTGCCAGCAGTGAACCGGGACAGTCTCGTCTCCCCCAGCATTTT.